Presented here are 11 T cell receptor beta chains from one specimen sequenced in a study of cytomegalovirus exposure and HLA in healthy donors. PCR primers comprised 60 Vbeta and 13 Jbeta primers. Sequencing used immunoSEQ multiplex PCR; TCRdb keeps in-frame clones, though not all of them. The sample yields about 190,000 clones, approximately 90% seen once. Sequenced input: PBMCs. Receptors were obtained from a boy between 2 and 10 years old in good health and CMV-seronegative.

Only a few counts were recorded for this clone. V and J are TRBV5-1 and TRBJ1-1, with a weak D call TRBD1 (5 bases). The ends were cut back, 2 bases at V and 1 base at J, with 9 bases in the middle. This CDR3 is 14 amino acids long. Per the germline V gene, CDR1 is SGHRS and CDR2 is YFSETQ. The CDR3 DNA follows: TGCGCCAGCAGCTTAAAAGGGGAGAACACTGAAGCTTTCTTT. It encodes CASSLKGENTEAFF.

This clone was seen once. The V and J genes are TRBV19 and TRBJ1-2, with a possible D match to TRBD1 (6 bases). The germline CDR1 and CDR2 sequences are LNHDA and SQIVND (reference sequence). V lost 5 bases and J lost 4, with 17 bases in between. The CDR3 has 15 amino acids. The CDR3 region has the DNA TGTGCCAGTAGTCAATTCCACAGGGCCCGCTATGGCTACACCTTC. Amino acids: CASSQFHRARYGYTF.

This sequence joins TRBV5-1 and TRBJ2-7; TRBD2 agrees at 12 bases. CDR3 size: 14 residues. Germline V gene data show CDR1 as SGHRS and CDR2 as YFSETQ. Trimming cost V 5 bases and J 3 bases; bases outside gene matches: 3. CDR3 DNA sequence: TGCGCCAGCAGTACGGGACTAGCGGGCTACGAGCAGTACTTC. Translating it yields CASSTGLAGYEQYF.

The gene calls are TRBV10-3 and TRBJ2-7; 10 bases are a match to TRBD2. Looked up from germline, CDR1 is ENHRY and CDR2 is SYGVKD. Germline trimming cut 8 bases from V and 7 bases from J; bases unmatched to any gene: 11. The CDR3 sequence is 14 residues long. The CDR3 DNA sequence: TGTGCCATCGGAACGGCTAGCGGGAGCTTGGAGCAGTACTTC. Translation: CAIGTASGSLEQYF.

V usage is TRBV27 and J usage is TRBJ1-6; 7 nucleotides agree with TRBD1. Germline V lookup: CDR1 MNHEY, CDR2 SMNVEV (reference sequence). CDR3 length: 17 residues. V lost 6 bases to trimming and J lost 4 bases; unmatched junction nucleotides: 12. The chain's CDR3 is CASSTTRGTEYNSPLHF. CDR3 coding DNA: TGTGCCAGCAGCACAACGCGAGGGACAGAGTATAATTCACCCCTCCACTTT.

The chain carries TRBV19 and TRBJ1-2; D uncertain. The ends were cut back, 5 bases at V and 0 bases at J, with 16 bases in the middle. The CDR3 is 16 residues long. Germline CDR1 reads LNHDA; CDR2 reads SQIVND (reference sequence). The CDR3 protein is CASSSRPPTANYGYTF. The CDR3 nucleotides read TGTGCCAGTAGTTCGCGCCCCCCTACAGCTAACTATGGCTACACCTTC.

This chain connects TRBV6-1 to TRBJ2-7, with a possible D match to TRBD1 (5 bases). The CDR3 is 13 amino acids. Trimming removed 6 bases from V and 3 bases from J, with 12 bases in between. The germline V gene has CDR1 MNHNS and CDR2 SASEGT. This CDR3 is CASSWTPDYEQYF. DNA of the CDR3: TGTGCCAGCAGCTGGACACCCGACTACGAGCAGTACTTC.

This clone was found once. The chain carries TRBV27 and TRBJ2-5; the D gene is possibly TRBD2 (5 bases). This CDR3 region has 14 residues. With 3 bases removed from V and 5 bases from J, the gap between germline ends came to 13 bases. CDR1 and CDR2 from the germline V gene are MNHEY and SMNVEV (reference sequence). In DNA form, the CDR3 reads TGTGCCAGCAGTTTGTCCACTAGTAGCGAGACCCAGTACTTC. Protein sequence: CASSLSTSSETQYF.

The gene calls are TRBV9 and TRBJ1-1; 9 bases are a match to TRBD1. Unmatched junction bases numbered 1, after V lost 3 bases and J lost 1 base. The CDR3 length is 14 residues. In germline, CDR1 is SGDLS, CDR2 YYNGEE. CDR3 sequence: CASSAGQGNTEAFF. In DNA, the CDR3 is TGTGCCAGCAGCGCGGGACAGGGGAACACTGAAGCTTTCTTT.

In its sample, this clone was seen once. The V and J genes are TRBV18 and TRBJ2-2; the D gene is possibly TRBD2 (5 bases). V gave up 2 bases and J gave up 0 bases, with 10 bases separating them. The germline V gene encodes CDR1 KGHSH and CDR2 LQKENI. This CDR3 has 16 amino acids. The CDR3 nucleotides read TGTGCCAGCTCACCATTTACGACTACGAACACCGGGGAGCTGTTTTTT. Translated: CASSPFTTTNTGELFF.

V is TRBV7-6 and J is TRBJ2-1; 16 bases fit TRBD2. This CDR3 has 17 amino acids. Germline V gene sequence: CDR1 SGHVS, CDR2 FNYEAQ. J was trimmed by 3 bases and V by 5 bases; bases with no gene match: 4. The CDR3 is CASSQGLAGGVYNEQFF. The CDR3 DNA follows: TGTGCCAGCAGCCAGGGACTAGCGGGGGGGGTCTACAATGAGCAGTTCTTC.